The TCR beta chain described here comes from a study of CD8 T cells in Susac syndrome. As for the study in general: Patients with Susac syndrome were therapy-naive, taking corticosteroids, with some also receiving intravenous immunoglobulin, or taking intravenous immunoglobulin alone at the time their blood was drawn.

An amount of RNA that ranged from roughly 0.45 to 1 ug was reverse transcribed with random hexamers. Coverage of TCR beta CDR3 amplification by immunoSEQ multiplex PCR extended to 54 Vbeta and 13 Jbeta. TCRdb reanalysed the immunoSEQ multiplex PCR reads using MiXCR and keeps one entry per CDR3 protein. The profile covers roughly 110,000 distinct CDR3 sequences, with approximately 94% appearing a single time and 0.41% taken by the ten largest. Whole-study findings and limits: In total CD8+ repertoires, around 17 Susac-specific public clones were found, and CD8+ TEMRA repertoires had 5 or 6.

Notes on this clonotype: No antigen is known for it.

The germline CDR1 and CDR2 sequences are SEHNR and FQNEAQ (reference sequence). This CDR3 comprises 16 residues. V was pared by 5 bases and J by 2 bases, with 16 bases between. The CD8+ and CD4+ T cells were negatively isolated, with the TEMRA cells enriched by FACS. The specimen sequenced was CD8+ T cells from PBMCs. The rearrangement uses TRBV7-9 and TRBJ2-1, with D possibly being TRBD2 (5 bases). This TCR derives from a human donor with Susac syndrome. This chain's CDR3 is CASSTADGKTYNEQFF. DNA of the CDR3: TGTGCCAGCAGCACCGCCGACGGGAAAACCTACAATGAGCAGTTCTTC.